Described below is a single T cell receptor beta chain sequence and its context. CDR1 is MGHRA, CDR2 YSYEKL, per germline. This CDR3 is built from 15 residues. The ends lost 5 bases at V and 3 bases at J; junction bases unmatched: 7. These data belong to a study of OX40 agonist ivuxolimab in advanced cancers. Study-level information: The mean age was about 57 years, ranging from roughly 23 to 79, with around four fifths of participants male.

The assay was immunoSEQ multiplex PCR, and TCRdb's table has in-frame clones only and misses some. The sample lists about 70,000 clones, over 75% occurring once. The TCR comes from an adult with an advanced solid tumor such as melanoma, head and neck, liver or kidney cancer. Specimen: CD4+ or CD8+ T cells sorted from blood, collected in a trial of the OX40 agonist ivuxolimab. The gene calls are TRBV4-1 and TRBJ1-5; 7 nucleotides line up with TRBD1. As DNA, the CDR3 is TGCGCCAGCAGCGCCGGCGACAGGGACAATCAGCCCCAGCATTTT. It specifies CASSAGDRDNQPQHF.